This T cell receptor beta chain was recovered during a study of CD8+ T cells in alopecia areata. As to treatment: oral pan-JAK inhibitor, 5-10 mg twice daily. Sequencing used cDNA as its template, made by extracting RNA and reverse transcribing it. Profiled with immunoSEQ multiplex PCR; TCRdb holds only in-frame clones, not every one. The sample gives some 180,000 clones, 40% to 55% of which show up once; 9.5% to 13% is in the top ten. This CDR3 comprises 12 residues. V lost 1 base and J lost 8, with 8 bases in between. Germline loops: CDR1 SGHAT, CDR2 FQNNGV. J is TRBJ1-2 and V is TRBV11-2, with D unclear. The receptor was isolated from a human donor with alopecia areata. The starting material was CD8+ T cells sorted from blood, obtained between weeks 51 and 54, from a patient treated with tofacitinib. CDR3 residues: CASSLGGSGYTF. CDR3 in DNA: TGTGCCAGCAGCTTAGGAGGGTCCGGCTACACCTTC.